This T cell receptor (beta chain) was identified during a study of OX40 agonist ivuxolimab in advanced cancers. Study as a whole: Patients received the agonistic anti-OX40 (CD134) antibody ivuxolimab.

Study findings and constraints: At 0.1 to 3.0 mg/kg, CD4+ and CD8+ blood T cells expanded clonally by week 6.

Germline CDR1 reads SGHDT; CDR2 reads YYEEEE. The CDR3 consists of 14 residues. The ends lost 3 bases at V and 8 bases at J; junction bases unmatched: 7. On this clone itself: Its antigen is currently unknown.

Sequenced by immunoSEQ multiplex PCR; TCRdb stores in-frame clones only, minus some. The sample holds under 70,000 clones, approximately 83% seen once. This receptor was taken from an adult with an advanced solid tumor such as melanoma, head and neck, liver or kidney cancer. The sample in question was CD4+ or CD8+ T cells sorted from blood, obtained in a trial of the OX40 agonist ivuxolimab. The V call is TRBV5-6, the J call TRBJ2-1; 8 bases fit TRBD2. The CDR3 DNA sequence: TGTGCCAGCAGCTCGGGACTAGATAGTGATGAGCAGTTCTTC. Translation: CASSSGLDSDEQFF. Drawing the rest from reference TRBV5-6 and TRBJ2-1, the complete variable domain is DAGVTQSPTHLIKTRGQQVTLRCSPKSGHDTVSWYQQALGQGPQFIFQYYEEEERQRGNFPDRFSGHQFPNYSSELNVNALLLGDSALYLCASSSGLDSDEQFFGPGTRLTVL.